The rows below give T cell receptor beta chains drawn from one sample of a study of blood T cell repertoires in COVID-19. Sequencing was performed with immunoSEQ multiplex PCR; in TCRdb, only in-frame clones are kept and a portion is missing. The top ten hold about 5% of the sample, which has roughly 150,000 clones, 87% seen once. The sample taken for sequencing was peripheral blood. These receptors all come from a human donor in a cohort sampled during active COVID-19. CDR3s include the opening cysteine and the closing phenylalanine or tryptophan. D genes are given only for firm matches. Size values are once, few and many counts, or a class for expanded clones, and some rows have none.

>TRBV30|once|NA|TRBJ2-7
CAWNRDGYEQYF
TGTGCCTGGAACAGGGACGGCTACGAGCAGTACTTC
>TRBV2|NA|TRBD2|TRBJ2-3
CASSGGAGGTDTQYF
TGTGCCAGCAGTGGGGGAGCGGGGGGCACAGATACGCAGTATTTT
>TRBV5-1|NA|NA|TRBJ2-5
CASSAGRGSGETQYF
TGCGCCAGCAGCGCGGGACGGGGCTCCGGAGAGACCCAGTACTTC
>TRBV7-2|NA|TRBD1|TRBJ2-2
CASSPRDRFVSGELFF
TGTGCCAGCAGCCCACGGGACAGGTTCGTCTCCGGGGAGCTGTTTTTT
>TRBV30|once|TRBD1|TRBJ2-7
CAWSVGTGMIYEQYF
TGTGCCTGGAGTGTGGGGACAGGGATGATCTACGAGCAGTACTTC
>TRBV6-2/TRBV6-3|NA|TRBD2|TRBJ2-1
CASSSSGGASREQFF
TGTGCCAGCAGTTCTAGCGGGGGGGCTTCCAGAGAGCAGTTCTTC
>TRBV9|once|TRBD2|TRBJ2-7
CASSPGGGARYEQYF
TGTGCCAGCAGCCCGGGGGGTGGGGCTCGCTACGAGCAGTACTTC
>TRBV28|NA|TRBD1|TRBJ1-4
CASSSTGATNEKLFF
TGTGCCAGCAGTTCAACAGGGGCAACTAATGAAAAACTGTTTTTT
>TRBV7-9|NA|NA|TRBJ2-5
CASSAQTGLFEETQYF
TGTGCCAGCAGCGCGCAGACAGGCCTATTCGAAGAGACCCAGTACTTC
>TRBV2|NA|TRBD2|TRBJ2-5
CASNGLAQETQYF
TGTGCCAGCAACGGACTAGCGCAAGAGACCCAGTACTTC
>TRBV14|NA|NA|TRBJ2-7
CASSQVATILAYEQYF
TGTGCCAGCAGCCAAGTAGCAACTATCCTCGCCTACGAGCAGTACTTC
>TRBV7-9|NA|NA|TRBJ2-7
CASSWAGLASYEQYF
TGTGCCAGCAGCTGGGCGGGCCTAGCCTCTTACGAGCAGTACTTC
>TRBV7-6|NA|NA|TRBJ2-7
CASSLETGRGYEQYF
TGTGCCAGCAGCTTAGAGACAGGCAGGGGCTACGAGCAGTACTTC
>TRBV12-3/TRBV12-4|NA|NA|TRBJ1-2
CASSLEHNYGYTF
TGTGCCAGCAGTTTGGAGCATAACTATGGCTACACCTTC
>TRBV2|NA|NA|TRBJ1-5
CASREGGRRSNQPQHF
TGTGCCAGCAGGGAAGGGGGGCGGAGGAGCAATCAGCCCCAGCATTTT
>TRBV28|NA|NA|TRBJ2-7
CASSSPFETYEQYF
TGTGCCAGCAGTAGCCCTTTTGAGACCTACGAGCAGTACTTC
>TRBV29-1|NA|TRBD1|TRBJ2-1
CSVGRDSVYNEQFF
TGCAGCGTTGGTCGGGACAGCGTGTACAATGAGCAGTTCTTC
>TRBV30|once|TRBD1|TRBJ1-2
CAWWDRPNYGYTF
TGTGCCTGGTGGGACAGGCCAAACTATGGCTACACCTTC
>TRBV6-6|once|TRBD1|TRBJ2-7
CASRPPTGAYEQYF
TGTGCCAGCAGACCACCGACAGGGGCCTACGAGCAGTACTTC
>TRBV5-4|NA|TRBD1|TRBJ2-7
CASSPDRESIYEQYF
TGTGCCAGCAGCCCGGACAGGGAGAGCATCTACGAGCAGTACTTC
>TRBV27|NA|TRBD1|TRBJ2-5
CASSSLRTGETQYF
TGTGCCAGCAGTTCCCTACGGACAGGGGAGACCCAGTACTTC
>TRBV7-8|few|NA|TRBJ2-4
CASSLGYRGTKNIQYF
TGTGCCAGCAGCTTGGGCTATAGGGGGACCAAAAACATTCAGTACTTC
>TRBV9|NA|NA|TRBJ2-7
CASSLGTGRNEQYF
TGTGCCAGCAGCCTCGGGACTGGTAGGAACGAGCAGTACTTC